This TCR beta chain was found in a study of blood T cell repertoires in COVID-19. Methods used by the authors: Researchers report that nucleated cell counts were estimated from reference gene primer amplification. Sequencing used immunoSEQ multiplex PCR; TCRdb keeps in-frame clones, though not all of them. That table is the source of V, J and clone size, and D and trimming were worked out from the DNA. Of roughly 30,000 clones in the sample, 85% were seen once. V lost 2 bases and J 1 base, leaving 7 bases between the germline ends. The CDR3 loop spans 14 amino acids. The germline V gene encodes CDR1 SGDLS and CDR2 YYNGEE.

The sequence derives from a human donor with acute or convalescent COVID-19. The donor label of this sample is uncertain. The chain recombines TRBV9 with TRBJ1-3, with D perhaps TRBD1 (6 bases). The material sequenced was peripheral blood. The CDR3 region has the DNA TGTGCCAGCAGCGTTACAGGGTCTGGAAACACCATATATTTT. Amino acid sequence: CASSVTGSGNTIYF.